These 30 T cell receptor beta chains share one sample of origin, sequenced in a study of T-cell reconstitution after alpha-beta-depleted transplantation in children. The authors prepared the TCRbeta library with unique molecular identifiers. TCRdb called the PCR reads again in MiXCR, with one record for every CDR3 protein. The table records fewer than 1 million distinct CDR3 sequences, roughly 16% of them present only once. Sequences were derived from PBMCs, mostly from graft donor cells, sampled 360 days after TCRalphabeta/CD19-depleted stem cell transplant. The source is a male patient under 18 who had a stem cell transplant for acute lymphoblastic leukemia, so the T cells may come from the graft donor.

This chain joins TRBV5-1 and TRBJ2-2; no clear D. The CDR3 has 14 amino acids. V dropped 0 bases and J dropped 4 bases, with 7 bases sitting between them. The germline V gene encodes CDR1 SGHRS and CDR2 YFSETQ. The CDR3 is CASSLARSTGELFF. CDR3 DNA sequence: TGCGCCAGCAGCTTGGCCAGGAGCACCGGGGAGCTGTTTTTT.

This clonotype has just a few counts. The chain joins TRBV4-1 to TRBJ2-5; no definite D call. Germline assignment: CDR1 MGHRA and CDR2 YSYEKL. With 1 base removed from V and 1 base from J, the gap between germline ends came to 13 bases. The CDR3 totals 16 residues. Here the CDR3 DNA reads TGCGCCAGCAGCCAAGTATTCGAGACCTTCCAAGAGACCCAGTACTTC. Translation gives CASSQVFETFQETQYF.

This chain connects TRBV25-1 to TRBJ2-3; D gene ambiguous. CDR3 length: 14 amino acids. Germline V CDR1 and CDR2: MGHDK, SYGVNS. Between the trimmed V and J ends, which lost 2 bases and 0 bases, there was a span of 6 bases. CDR3 protein: CASSEAWSTDTQYF. The DNA of the CDR3 is TGTGCCAGCAGTGAAGCCTGGAGCACAGATACGCAGTATTTT. The full variable domain, with the rest looked up from reference TRBV25-1 and TRBJ2-3, is EADIYQTPRYLVIGTGKKITLECSQTMGHDKMYWYQQDPGMELHLIHYSYGVNSTEKGDLSSESTVSRIRTEHFPLTLESARPSHTSQYLCASSEAWSTDTQYFGPGTRLTVL.

This clonotype was detected a few times. This chain uses TRBV27 with TRBJ2-1; 8 positions match TRBD1. The CDR3 is 14 residues long. Unmatched junction bases numbered 6, after V lost 6 bases and J lost 5 bases. The germline V gene has CDR1 MNHEY and CDR2 SMNVEV (reference sequence). This CDR3 reads CASSLPGQDNEQFF. DNA for the CDR3: TGTGCCAGCAGCCTACCGGGACAGGACAATGAGCAGTTCTTC.

This clonotype showed up just a few times. The chain links TRBV20-1 to TRBJ2-1; 7 positions agree with TRBD1. From germline, CDR1 is DFQATT and CDR2 SNEGSKA (reference sequence). CDR3 size: 16 residues. Trimming removed 3 bases from V and 3 bases from J; junction bases left unmatched: 11. CDR3 protein: CSARVRYRGGYNEQFF. CDR3 in DNA: TGCAGTGCTAGGGTAAGGTACAGGGGTGGCTACAATGAGCAGTTCTTC.

This clonotype was observed a handful of times. The rearrangement uses TRBV5-1 and TRBJ2-1; 8 nucleotides match TRBD2. Germline CDR1 is SGHRS and CDR2 is YFSETQ. The CDR3 contains 18 residues. Trimming cost V 0 bases and J 6 bases; bases outside gene matches: 14. CDR3 bases: TGCGCCAGCAGCTTGGTCCCAGTTACTAGCGGAGCCACCAATGAGCAGTTCTTC. This sequence encodes CASSLVPVTSGATNEQFF.

In its sample, this clonotype was seen many times. The rearrangement uses TRBV20-1 and TRBJ1-5; a weak D match, TRBD1 (6 bases). The germline V gene encodes CDR1 DFQATT and CDR2 SNEGSKA (reference sequence). The V gene lost 5 bases and the J gene lost 2 bases, with 7 bases spanning the gap. CDR3 length equals 12 residues. The DNA of the CDR3 is TGCAGTGCTTACAGGGGCAATCAGCCCCAGCATTTT. Translating it yields CSAYRGNQPQHF.

The genes are TRBV5-6 and TRBJ2-1; no definite D call. V lost 1 base and J lost 3, with 11 bases in between. The CDR3 spans 15 residues. The germline V gene has CDR1 SGHDT and CDR2 YYEEEE. The chain's CDR3 is CASSLNWWNYNEQFF. DNA of the CDR3: TGTGCCAGCAGCTTGAACTGGTGGAACTACAATGAGCAGTTCTTC.

This clonotype was counted a few times. The chain employs TRBV7-8 and TRBJ2-3; 7 bases align to TRBD2. With V trimmed by 3 bases and J by 2 bases, 17 bases remained unmatched. The CDR3 is made up of 19 amino acids. Germline CDR1 SGHVS, CDR2 FQNEAQ. CDR3 nucleotide sequence: TGTGCCAGCAGCTTTAATTGGAAGACGGGAGGCTTTAACACAGATACGCAGTATTTT. Its translation is CASSFNWKTGGFNTDTQYF. The full variable domain, completed using reference TRBV7-8 and TRBJ2-3, is GAGVSQSPRYKVAKRGQDVALRCDPISGHVSLFWYQQALGQGPEFLTYFQNEAQLDKSGLPSDRFFAERPEGSVSTLKIQRTQQEDSAVYLCASSFNWKTGGFNTDTQYFGPGTRLTVL.

This clonotype has a count of ten or more. The chain uses TRBV7-8 and TRBJ1-6, with no clear D. The CDR3 is 12 amino acids. The germline CDR1 and CDR2 sequences are SGHVS and FQNEAQ. Trimming took off 3 bases at V and 7 bases at J, with 4 bases between the two ends. As DNA, the CDR3 is TGTGCCAGCAGCTTTCCCAATTCACCCCTCCACTTT. The encoded protein is CASSFPNSPLHF.

This clonotype was seen many times. The V gene is TRBV12-3 or TRBV12-4, the J gene TRBJ2-3; D might be TRBD1 or TRBD2, each matching 5 bases. This CDR3 spans 13 amino acids. The V end lost 5 bases, the J end lost 4 bases, and 10 bases lay between the germline ends. The DNA of the CDR3 is TGTGCCAGCAGTCAGGGACGGGCAGATACGCAGTATTTT. Amino acid sequence: CASSQGRADTQYF.

This clonotype was found a few times. This chain connects TRBV5-6 to TRBJ2-3; the match to TRBD1 covers 7 bases. The V gene end was trimmed by 2 bases and the J gene end by 2 bases; junction bases not matched to a gene: 11. Germline values: CDR1 SGHDT, CDR2 YYEEEE. This CDR3 is built from 17 residues. The CDR3 nucleotides read TGTGCCAGCAGCTTTTCATTGGGACAGACAATCACAGATACGCAGTATTTT. Translating it yields CASSFSLGQTITDTQYF.

This chain connects TRBV11-2 to TRBJ2-3; D ambiguous. The CDR3 extends over 14 amino acids. V was shortened by 5 bases and J by 10 bases, with 19 bases between the two germline ends. Germline assignment: CDR1 SGHAT and CDR2 FQNNGV. The CDR3 DNA sequence: TGTGCCAGCAGCCGCGGCGACCGCCCGGTGGCGCAGTATTTT. Its protein product is CASSRGDRPVAQYF. The whole variable domain, remainder taken from reference TRBV11-2 and TRBJ2-3, is EAGVAQSPRYKIIEKRQSVAFWCNPISGHATLYWYQQILGQGPKLLIQFQNNGVVDDSQLPKDRFSAERLKGVDSTLKIQPAKLEDSAVYLCASSRGDRPVAQYFGPGTRLTVL.

This clonotype was counted ten times or more. The chain uses TRBV7-2 and TRBJ2-1, with 9 bases fitting TRBD2. This CDR3 has 14 residues. The V and J ends lost 5 bases and 9 bases, in that order; junction bases with no gene match: 8. Germline values: CDR1 SGHTA, CDR2 FQGNSA. CDR3 bases: TGTGCCAGCAGCAAAGATGGGACTAGCAGTGAGCAGTTCTTC. This gives the protein CASSKDGTSSEQFF.

This chain links TRBV5-1 with TRBJ2-1, with D perhaps TRBD2 (6 bases). The V gene's germline CDR1 is SGHRS and CDR2 YFSETQ. V lost 4 bases to trimming and J lost 5 bases, with 10 bases between them. The CDR3 contains 13 residues. The CDR3 sequence: CASSPGVDNEQFF. The CDR3 DNA sequence: TGCGCCAGCAGCCCGGGGGTTGACAATGAGCAGTTCTTC.

This clonotype was found a few times. The chain couples TRBV5-1 to TRBJ1-1; TRBD1 is a possible D gene (5 bases). CDR3 length equals 14 residues. The V end lost 0 bases, the J end lost 6 bases, and 12 bases lay between the germline ends. Germline V lookup: CDR1 SGHRS, CDR2 YFSETQ. DNA for the CDR3: TGCGCCAGCAGCTTGGGTCAGGGCCCAGCTGAAGCTTTCTTT. It specifies CASSLGQGPAEAFF.

The CDR3 DNA sequence: TGCAGCGTTTCGGGACATCGGGACACTGAAGCTTTCTTT. The encoded protein is CSVSGHRDTEAFF. The V call is TRBV29-1, the J call TRBJ1-1; D may be TRBD1 (6 bases). Germline V gene data show CDR1 as SQVTM and CDR2 as ANQGSEA. The CDR3 runs 13 residues. The germline V and J ends were trimmed by 5 bases and 3 bases, with 13 bases remaining between them.

Only a few counts were recorded for this clonotype. The chain joins TRBV20-1 to TRBJ2-5; no firm D call. Between the trimmed V and J ends, which lost 3 bases and 4 bases, there was a span of 12 bases. This CDR3 contains 13 residues. The germline CDR1 and CDR2 sequences are DFQATT and SNEGSKA (reference sequence). The CDR3 here is CSASLGSSETQYF. The CDR3 nucleotides are TGCAGTGCTAGCTTAGGGTCCTCAGAGACCCAGTACTTC.

CDR3 loop: CASSPGANYGYTF. In DNA, the CDR3 is TGTGCCAGCAGCCCCGGGGCTAACTATGGCTACACCTTC. The V call is TRBV12-3 or TRBV12-4, the J call TRBJ1-2; D gene uncertain. The CDR3 sequence is 13 residues long. V lost 6 bases, J lost 0 bases, and 8 bases lay in between.

The rearrangement joins TRBV27 to TRBJ2-4; maybe TRBD2 (5 bases). Germline lookup yields CDR1 MNHEY and CDR2 SMNVEV (reference sequence). The CDR3 has 15 amino acids. V was trimmed by 4 bases and J by 5 bases, leaving 15 bases between them. CDR3 coding DNA: TGTGCCAGCAGTTACGTATTTTTGGGAGAAAACATTCAGTACTTC. It specifies CASSYVFLGENIQYF.

In this sample, this clonotype turned up a few times. The CDR3 is CSASTGMGSPLHF. Written as DNA, the CDR3 is TGCAGCGCCTCGACAGGGATGGGTTCACCCCTCCACTTT. The chain carries TRBV29-1 and TRBJ1-6; 7 nucleotides agree with TRBD1. The CDR3 totals 13 residues. Losses at the gene ends were 7 bases for V and 9 bases for J; bases not matched to a gene: 9. Per the germline V gene, CDR1 is SQVTM and CDR2 is ANQGSEA.

This sequence joins TRBV20-1 and TRBJ2-2; possibly TRBD2 for D (6 bases). The CDR3 consists of 20 residues. V was pared by 2 bases and J by 3 bases, with 28 bases between. CDR1 and CDR2 (germline): DFQATT, SNEGSKA (reference sequence). In DNA, the CDR3 is TGCAGTGCTAGACCGCGGGGATGGGCCGAGCGAGATTCTTACACCGGGGAGCTGTTTTTT. Its translation: CSARPRGWAERDSYTGELFF.

This clonotype has only a few counts. V and J are TRBV4-1 and TRBJ2-1, with D unclear. Trimming took 1 base from V and 5 from J, leaving 9 bases between them. This CDR3 contains 14 residues. Germline V gene data show CDR1 as MGHRA and CDR2 as YSYEKL. This CDR3 reads CASSQGALHNEQFF. The CDR3 DNA reads as TGCGCCAGCAGCCAAGGGGCTCTTCACAATGAGCAGTTCTTC.

This chain connects TRBV6-1 to TRBJ2-2; D is ambiguous. The V gene lost 9 bases and the J gene lost 0 bases, with 20 bases spanning the gap. The CDR3 length is 17 residues. CDR1 and CDR2 (germline): MNHNS, SASEGT. The CDR3 DNA follows: TGTGCCAGTTATAGGCCGACCTCCGCCCCGAACACCGGGGAGCTGTTTTTT. Translation gives CASYRPTSAPNTGELFF.

The chain has TRBV5-1 and TRBJ2-7, with no clear D. The CDR3 runs 17 residues. The V end was cut by 0 bases, the J end by 0 bases, with 16 bases between. Looked up from germline, CDR1 is SGHRS and CDR2 is YFSETQ. For the CDR3, the DNA is TGCGCCAGCAGCTTGGCCTCCGTGGCGCTCAGCTCCTACGAGCAGTACTTC. This sequence encodes CASSLASVALSSYEQYF.

The rearrangement uses TRBV7-8 and TRBJ2-7; 9 nucleotides line up with TRBD1. J was trimmed by 5 bases and V by 4 bases; bases with no gene match: 9. Germline CDR1 is SGHVS and CDR2 is FQNEAQ. This CDR3 has 15 amino acids. In DNA, the CDR3 is TGTGCCAGCAGCTCCCGCCGGGACAGGGCTCACGAGCAGTACTTC. As protein: CASSSRRDRAHEQYF.

J is TRBJ2-5 and V is TRBV6-5; possible D gene TRBD1, 5 bases. The CDR3 consists of 14 residues. Germline V lookup: CDR1 MNHEY, CDR2 SVGAGI. Trimming removed 2 bases at V and 1 base at J, with 8 bases between. CDR3 sequence reads: CASSYDSPQETQYF. The CDR3 DNA is TGTGCCAGCAGTTACGACAGTCCCCAAGAGACCCAGTACTTC.

This clonotype was picked up a small number of times. This chain uses TRBV4-1 with TRBJ2-2; D unclear. This CDR3 region has 16 residues. Trimming pared 1 base from V and 4 bases from J, leaving 13 bases between. Germline V lookup: CDR1 MGHRA, CDR2 YSYEKL. Written as DNA, the CDR3 is TGCGCCAGCAGCCAAGTATTTGGCTCCCCCACCGGGGAGCTGTTTTTT. Amino acids: CASSQVFGSPTGELFF.

This chain joins TRBV7-9 and TRBJ1-2; no clear D. With 10 bases removed from V and 2 bases from J, the gap between germline ends came to 14 bases. In germline, CDR1 is SEHNR, CDR2 FQNEAQ (reference sequence). This CDR3 region has 13 residues. CDR3 sequence reads: CAIQALNNYGYTF. The CDR3 DNA follows: TGTGCCATCCAGGCATTAAACAACTATGGCTACACCTTC.

The chain carries TRBV4-1 and TRBJ2-3; D is unclear. V lost 1 base and J 4 bases, leaving 21 bases between the germline ends. CDR3 size: 18 residues. CDR1 MGHRA and CDR2 YSYEKL come from the germline V gene. The CDR3 region is CASSQGPMGLDVADTQYF. CDR3 coding DNA: TGCGCCAGCAGCCAAGGCCCCATGGGTCTAGACGTGGCAGATACGCAGTATTTT.